This TCR beta chain was documented in a study of cytomegalovirus exposure and HLA in healthy donors. Overall study results and limits: Previous analysis showed most TCR beta V segments were productive about 87% or about 30% of the time. Across donors, sequencing depth was assumed by presence/absence analyses to be roughly uniform. Rarity characterized most TCR sequences, yet some public TCRs appeared in many donors.

A remark on this clone: What it recognizes is unknown.

Each of the donors was a healthy bone marrow donor. Amplification used 60 Vbeta primers and 13 Jbeta primers. Repertoires were generated with immunoSEQ multiplex PCR, while TCRdb's copy carries only in-frame clones and drops some. The data contain 120,000 or so clones, over 60% of them seen just once; the ten biggest clones take up roughly 5.9%. This CDR3 is 14 amino acids long. Trimming left V 4 bases short and J 8 bases short, with 15 bases between. Germline V lookup: CDR1 SGHNT, CDR2 YENEEA. The material sequenced was PBMCs. This TCR was recovered from a woman in her forties in good health and CMV-seronegative. J is TRBJ2-1 and V is TRBV11-3, with D tentatively TRBD1 (6 bases). The CDR3 reads CASSSRTGGDEQFF. The CDR3 DNA reads TGTGCCAGCAGCTCCAGGACTGGGGGCGATGAGCAGTTCTTC.